This TCR beta chain was sequenced in a study of blood T cell repertoires in COVID-19. At the level of the study: Spain, Italy and the United States supplied samples that represented acute and convalescent COVID-19.

TCRdb keeps only in-frame clones here, not all; method: immunoSEQ multiplex PCR. This repertoire shows some 290,000 clones, roughly nine tenths found once; its top ten account for less than 9.5%. Looked up from germline, CDR1 is LNHDA and CDR2 is SQIVND (reference sequence). The germline V and J ends were trimmed by 7 bases and 2 bases, with 11 bases remaining between them. The CDR3 consists of 13 residues. Sequences were obtained from PBMCs or T cells enriched from blood (not recorded which). This rearrangement joins TRBV19 to TRBJ1-2; tentative D call: TRBD1 (6 bases). The receptor was isolated from a woman younger than 45 who had recovered from COVID-19. CDR3 loop: CASKRTANYGYTF. The DNA of the CDR3 is TGTGCCAGTAAACGGACAGCAAACTATGGCTACACCTTC.